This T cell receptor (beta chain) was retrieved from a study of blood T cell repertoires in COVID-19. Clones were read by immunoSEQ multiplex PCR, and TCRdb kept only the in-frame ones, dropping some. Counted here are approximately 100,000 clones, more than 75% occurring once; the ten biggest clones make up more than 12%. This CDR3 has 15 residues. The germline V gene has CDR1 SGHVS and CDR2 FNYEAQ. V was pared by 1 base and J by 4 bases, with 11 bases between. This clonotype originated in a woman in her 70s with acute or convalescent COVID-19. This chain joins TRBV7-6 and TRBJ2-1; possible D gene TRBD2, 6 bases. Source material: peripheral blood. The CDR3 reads CASSLGSGDYNEQFF. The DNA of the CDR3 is TGTGCCAGCAGCTTAGGTAGCGGAGATTACAATGAGCAGTTCTTC.